This T cell receptor beta chain originates from a study of long-term antiretroviral therapy in people with HIV (dated by TCRdb to the early 2020s). About the study as a whole: Collection of the earliest samples took place about a decade ahead of the 2015 WHO recommendation for immediate ART, at a time when ART was typically delayed until CD4 counts fell. Test extractions of a monoclonal T-cell line alongside 33 polyclonal samples showed no cross-contamination during QIAcube processing. Of the 30 to 35 participants with HIV, fewer than twelve were female. Whether ART initiation and durable HIV suppression were associated with changes in peripheral blood TRB repertoire composition and diversity was tested in a retrospective serial study. A total of roughly 200 cryopreserved PBMC samples came from a few dozen adults with confirmed HIV infection and were collected serially over a mean of roughly 6 years (range 1-12).

In regard to this clone: What antigen it recognizes has not been identified. The record has no base qualities; no much larger clone is one base away.

Sequencing of the TRB variable region was done with the immunoSEQ hsTCRB v3.0 assay at survey level resolution. The target sequencing depth for TRB was about 40,000-55,000 T-cell genomes per sample. An Illumina MiSeq with a v3 150-cycle kit was used to sequence the pooled TRB libraries. The authors' analysis ran thus. Repertoire analysis was run in R within a reproducible Nextflow workflow that covered QC, data transformation and analysis. LymphoSeq2, an R package for exploring AIRR-Seq data, was used to implement custom analyses. A few samples that produced fewer than 5000 total TRB sequences were removed, so 150 to 200 HIV repertoires were analyzed. Among the approximately 200 retained HIV repertoires, under 65 were collected before ART initiation and some 130 after ART initiation. Each repertoire was downsampled to 5000 TRB nucleotide sequences, and summary statistics were averaged across 100 downsampling iterations. Only TRB sequences with CDR3 regions of at least seven amino acids were retained for analysis. Diversity was measured with a Shannon entropy-derived clonality score and the Gini coefficient. In repertoire networks, the top 5000 CDR3 amino acid sequences were linked whenever an edit distance of one separated two sequences. Antigen specificity groups and MHC restriction were predicted for TRB CDR3 amino acid sequences with GLIPH2. To flag known CMV, EBV, HIV or tissue antigen associations, CDR3 amino acid sequences were matched against VDJdb and McPAS-TCR. Pre-ART, post-ART and control groups were compared with Wilcoxon signed-rank tests and Holm-Bonferroni correction. TCRdb obtained this table from immuneACCESS and retained in-frame rearrangements with V and J assigned. These tables miss some clones; where compared with another copy, unresolved V genes account for less than half of the shortfall, and the remainder is unexplained. That table is the source of V, J and clone size, and D and trimming were worked out from the DNA. The sample table shows under 30,000 clones, and 75% to 90% are seen once. The ten most abundant clones make up almost 7.5% of the sample.

The germline V gene gives CDR1 as WSHSY and CDR2 as SAAADI. The CDR3 numbers 14 residues from cysteine through phenylalanine. Only the CDR3 region is kept as DNA, spanning 42 bases read in frame from base 1. Trimming leaves V shorter by 7 bases and J shorter by 4 bases, with the junction holding 3 bases beyond the gene matches. Overall results and qualifications from the work: Because pre-ART samples had limited cell numbers, unsorted PBMC were profiled rather than sorted CD4+ and CD8+ T cells. Starting ART was linked to a significant rise in TRB diversity, yet even with long-term ART the diversity remained significantly lower than in transplant donor controls. Samples dated from 2004 to 2017, and the ART regimens used may be less effective than current ones. Compared with controls, HIV repertoires had narrower CDR3 length ranges, and the network structure pointed to an antigen-experienced repertoire that shifted only slightly toward naive after ART. Since PBMC availability was limited, sequencing covered only the TCR beta chain, with no alpha chain pairing. At every time point, the repertoire was dominated by expanded TRB clones first identified before ART initiation, although this dominance fluctuated and, in many PLHIV, declined after ART. Inferences about post-ART repertoire changes are limited because no data were available on ART adherence, viral resistance or therapy changes.

To be included, a participant needed at least one PBMC sample from before ART initiation plus at least two post-ART samples. Every participant with HIV received treatment in the United States of America. Cryopreserved samples of 1-10 million PBMC were thawed and washed before DNA extraction. At the time of the earliest PBMC sample for each participant with HIV, ages ranged from about 23 to 60 years. Per participant, PBMC samples came from 1-4 timepoints prior to ART initiation and 2-8 timepoints following ART initiation, for a median of 7 samples. For every participant, serial HIV viral load, CD4+ T-cell count, ART history and demographic data were obtained. A Qiagen kit on a QIAcube was used to extract genomic DNA from unsorted PBMC, with samples processed in batches of 12.

Material: unsorted PBMCs, obtained approximately 5 years before starting antiretroviral therapy. This sequence was found in a man aged 45-60 years with HIV. The rearranged chain carries TRBV10-2 and TRBJ2-1; 11 nucleotides in the junction match TRBD2. The bases read TGCGCCAGCACATTAGCGGGAGGGTACAATGAGCAGTTCTTC. Its protein is CASTLAGGYNEQFF.